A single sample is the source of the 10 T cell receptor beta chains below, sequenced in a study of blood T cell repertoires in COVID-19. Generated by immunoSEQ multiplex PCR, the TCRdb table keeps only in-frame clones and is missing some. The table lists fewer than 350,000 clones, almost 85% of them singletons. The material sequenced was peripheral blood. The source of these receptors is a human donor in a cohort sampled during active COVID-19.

The CDR3 DNA follows: TGTGCCAGCAGTTTACAAGGGGCTAATCAGCCCCAGCATTTT. This encodes CASSLQGANQPQHF. The J gene is TRBJ1-5, the V gene TRBV27; tentative D call: TRBD1 (5 bases). Germline CDR1 reads MNHEY; CDR2 reads SMNVEV (reference sequence). This CDR3 is 14 amino acids long. Trimming pared 2 bases from V and 4 bases from J, leaving 9 bases between.

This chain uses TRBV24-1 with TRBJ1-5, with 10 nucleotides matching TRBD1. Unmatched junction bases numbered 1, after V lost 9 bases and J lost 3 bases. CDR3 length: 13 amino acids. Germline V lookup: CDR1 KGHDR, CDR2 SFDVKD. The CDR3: CATDRGPNQPQHF. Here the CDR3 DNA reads TGTGCCACCGACAGGGGGCCCAATCAGCCCCAGCATTTT.

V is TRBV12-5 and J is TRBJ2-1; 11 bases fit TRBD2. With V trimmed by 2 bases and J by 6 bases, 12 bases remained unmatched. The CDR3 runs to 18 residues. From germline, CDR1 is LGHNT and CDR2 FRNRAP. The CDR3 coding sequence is TGTGCTAGTGGTTTGAAAACCCTAGCGGGGGGCCCTACCAATGAGCAGTTCTTC. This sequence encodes CASGLKTLAGGPTNEQFF.

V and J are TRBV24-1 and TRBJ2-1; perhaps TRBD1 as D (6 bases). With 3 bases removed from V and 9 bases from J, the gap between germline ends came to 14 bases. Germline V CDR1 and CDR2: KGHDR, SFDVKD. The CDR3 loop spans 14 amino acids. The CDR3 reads CATSDPLGAGEQFF. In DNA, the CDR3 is TGTGCCACCAGTGATCCTTTGGGGGCGGGTGAGCAGTTCTTC.

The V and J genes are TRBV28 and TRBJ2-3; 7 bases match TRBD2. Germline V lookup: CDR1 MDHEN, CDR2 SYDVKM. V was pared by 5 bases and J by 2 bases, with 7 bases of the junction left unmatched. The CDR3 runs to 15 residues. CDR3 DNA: TGTGCCAGCAGTCGTCTAGCGGTGATCACAGATACGCAGTATTTT. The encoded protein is CASSRLAVITDTQYF.

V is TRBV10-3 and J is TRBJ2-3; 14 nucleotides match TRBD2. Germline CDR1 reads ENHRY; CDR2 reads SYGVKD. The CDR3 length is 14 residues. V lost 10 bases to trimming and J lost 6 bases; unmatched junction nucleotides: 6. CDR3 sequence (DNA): TGTGCCACTAAGACTAGCGGGGGGGCTGATACGCAGTATTTT. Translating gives CATKTSGGADTQYF.

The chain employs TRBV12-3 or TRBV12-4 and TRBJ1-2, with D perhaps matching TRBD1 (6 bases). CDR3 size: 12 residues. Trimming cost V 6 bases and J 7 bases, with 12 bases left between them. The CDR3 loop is CASRIQGTGYTF. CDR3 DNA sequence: TGTGCCAGCAGAATACAGGGCACTGGCTACACCTTC.

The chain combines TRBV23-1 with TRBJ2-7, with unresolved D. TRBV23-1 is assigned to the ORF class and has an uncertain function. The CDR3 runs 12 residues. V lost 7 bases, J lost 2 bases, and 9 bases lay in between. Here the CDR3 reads CASKRTPYEQYF. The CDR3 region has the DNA TGCGCCAGCAAACGAACACCCTACGAGCAGTACTTC.

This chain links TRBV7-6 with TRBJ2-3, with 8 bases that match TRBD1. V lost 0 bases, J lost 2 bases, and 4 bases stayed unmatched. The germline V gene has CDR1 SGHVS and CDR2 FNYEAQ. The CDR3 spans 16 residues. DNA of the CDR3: TGTGCCAGCAGCTTAGCGGGACAGGAGATCACAGATACGCAGTATTTT. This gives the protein CASSLAGQEITDTQYF.

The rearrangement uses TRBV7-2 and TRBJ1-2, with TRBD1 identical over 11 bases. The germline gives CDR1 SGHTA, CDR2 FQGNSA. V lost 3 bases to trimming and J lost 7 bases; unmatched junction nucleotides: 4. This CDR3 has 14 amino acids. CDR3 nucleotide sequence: TGTGCCAGCAGCTTCCGGGACAGGGGGGGTGGCTACACCTTC. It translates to CASSFRDRGGGYTF.